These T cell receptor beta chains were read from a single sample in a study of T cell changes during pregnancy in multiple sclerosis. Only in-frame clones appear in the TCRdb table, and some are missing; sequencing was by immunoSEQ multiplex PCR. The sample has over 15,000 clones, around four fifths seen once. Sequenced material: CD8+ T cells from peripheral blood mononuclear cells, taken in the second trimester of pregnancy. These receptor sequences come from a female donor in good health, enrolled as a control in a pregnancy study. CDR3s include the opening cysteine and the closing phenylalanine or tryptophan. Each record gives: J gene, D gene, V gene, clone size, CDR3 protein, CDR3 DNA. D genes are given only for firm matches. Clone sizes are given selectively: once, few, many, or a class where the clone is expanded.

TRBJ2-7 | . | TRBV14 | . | CASSSMISYEQYF | TGTGCCAGCAGCAGCATGATCTCCTACGAGCAGTACTTC
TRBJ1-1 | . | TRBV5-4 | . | CASSLFAGQNTEAFF | TGTGCCAGCAGCCTCTTTGCAGGGCAGAACACTGAAGCTTTCTTT
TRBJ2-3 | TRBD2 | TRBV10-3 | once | CATREGQNTDTQYF | TGTGCCACCCGGGAGGGGCAGAATACAGATACGCAGTATTTT
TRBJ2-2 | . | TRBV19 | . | CASSEGEIPANTGELFF | TGTGCCAGTAGTGAGGGAGAAATCCCCGCGAACACCGGGGAGCTGTTTTTT
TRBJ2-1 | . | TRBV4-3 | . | CASSHSRGSEQFF | TGCGCCAGCAGCCATTCTCGGGGGAGTGAGCAGTTCTTC
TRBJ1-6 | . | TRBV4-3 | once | CASSQQGYNSPLHF | TGCGCCAGCAGCCAACAGGGCTATAATTCACCCCTCCACTTT
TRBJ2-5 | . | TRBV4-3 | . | CASSQTTVGETQYF | TGCGCCAGCAGCCAGACAACGGTTGGGGAGACCCAGTACTTC
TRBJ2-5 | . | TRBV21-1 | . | CASSNFRTGPTKYQETQYF | TGTGCCAGCAGCAATTTTAGGACAGGTCCTACGAAGTACCAAGAGACCCAGTACTTC
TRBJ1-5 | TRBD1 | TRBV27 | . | CASSSTGVQPQHF | TGTGCCAGCAGTTCAACAGGGGTCCAGCCCCAGCATTTT
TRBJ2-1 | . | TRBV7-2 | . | CASSLNRVNEQFF | TGTGCCAGCAGCTTAAACAGGGTGAATGAGCAGTTCTTC
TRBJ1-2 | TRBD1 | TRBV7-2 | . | CASSPSGTGAYGYTF | TGTGCCAGCAGCCCGTCCGGGACAGGGGCCTATGGCTACACCTTC
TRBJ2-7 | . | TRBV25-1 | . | CASSGGGGGQYF | TGTGCCAGCAGTGGAGGAGGGGGCGGGCAGTACTTC
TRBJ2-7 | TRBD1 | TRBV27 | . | CASKPRDSSSSYEQYF | TGTGCCAGCAAGCCGAGGGACAGCTCGAGCTCCTACGAGCAGTACTTC
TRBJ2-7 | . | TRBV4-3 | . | CASSPNPDGDYEQYF | TGCGCCAGCAGCCCAAACCCGGACGGGGACTACGAGCAGTACTTC
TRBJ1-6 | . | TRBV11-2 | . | CASSSEASPLHF | TGTGCCAGCAGCTCCGAGGCGTCACCCCTCCACTTT
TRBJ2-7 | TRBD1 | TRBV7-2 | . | CASSDVTGGDPYEQYF | TGTGCCAGCAGCGATGTTACAGGGGGCGACCCTTACGAGCAGTACTTC
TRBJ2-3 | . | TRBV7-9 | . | CASSFSGMTDTQYF | TGTGCCAGCAGCTTTTCAGGGATGACAGATACGCAGTATTTT
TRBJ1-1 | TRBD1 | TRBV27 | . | CASRITGGTEAFF | TGTGCCAGCAGGATAACAGGGGGCACTGAAGCTTTCTTT
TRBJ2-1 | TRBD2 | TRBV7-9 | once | CASSLVSGGNNEQFF | TGTGCCAGCAGCTTAGTAAGCGGGGGAAACAATGAGCAGTTCTTC
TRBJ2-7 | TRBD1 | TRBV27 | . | CASSFLTGPYEQYF | TGTGCCAGCAGTTTCCTGACAGGGCCCTACGAGCAGTACTTC
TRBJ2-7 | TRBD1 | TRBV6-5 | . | CASSSLKGAEQYF | TGTGCCAGCAGTTCCTTGAAGGGGGCCGAGCAGTACTTC
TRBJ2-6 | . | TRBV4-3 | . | CASSQEEGSGANVLTF | TGCGCCAGCAGCCAAGAGGAGGGGTCTGGGGCCAACGTCCTGACTTTC
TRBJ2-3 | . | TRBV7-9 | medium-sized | CASSPVRQVTTDTQYF | TGTGCCAGCAGCCCTGTAAGGCAGGTCACCACAGATACGCAGTATTTT
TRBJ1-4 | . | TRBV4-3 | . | CASSQDGGTNEKLFF | TGCGCCAGCAGCCAAGACGGGGGAACTAATGAAAAACTGTTTTTT
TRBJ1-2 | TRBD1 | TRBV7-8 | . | CASSPGQGNYGYTF | TGTGCCAGCAGCCCTGGACAGGGGAACTATGGCTACACCTTC
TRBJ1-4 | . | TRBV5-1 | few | CASSLSSSQGEKLFF | TGCGCCAGCAGCTTGTCGTCCTCTCAGGGTGAAAAACTGTTTTTT
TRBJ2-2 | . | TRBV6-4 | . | CASSEGASTGELFF | TGTGCCAGCAGTGAGGGGGCCTCGACCGGGGAGCTGTTTTTT
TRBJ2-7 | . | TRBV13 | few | CASSLYKEESSNYEQYFGMEEQYF | .
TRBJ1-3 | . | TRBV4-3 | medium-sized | CASSQRGGLHSGNTIYF | TGCGCCAGCAGCCAACGAGGAGGGTTGCACTCTGGAAACACCATATATTTT
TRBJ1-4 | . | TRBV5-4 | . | CASSAAGDWEKLFF | TGTGCCAGCAGCGCGGCAGGGGATTGGGAAAAACTGTTTTTT
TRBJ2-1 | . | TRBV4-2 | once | CASSQEGRRDNEQFF | TGTGCCAGCAGCCAAGAGGGGAGGCGGGACAATGAGCAGTTCTTC
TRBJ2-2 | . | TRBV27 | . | CASSFLGQGWAGELFF | TGTGCCAGCAGTTTCCTGGGGCAGGGGTGGGCCGGGGAGCTGTTTTTT
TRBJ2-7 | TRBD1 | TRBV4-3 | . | CASSMGTGSYEQYF | TGCGCCAGCAGCATGGGGACAGGATCCTACGAGCAGTACTTC
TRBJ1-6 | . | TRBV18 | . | CASSPSGDSPLHF | TGTGCCAGCTCACCGAGCGGGGATTCACCCCTCCACTTT
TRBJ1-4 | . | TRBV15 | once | CATSRDRGGREKLFF | TGTGCCACCAGCAGAGACAGAGGGGGTCGGGAAAAACTGTTTTTT
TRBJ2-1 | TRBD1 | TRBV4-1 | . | CASGPGQGRGNEQFF | TGCGCCAGCGGCCCGGGACAGGGACGCGGCAATGAGCAGTTCTTC
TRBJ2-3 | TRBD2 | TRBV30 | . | CAWSGTSGGAWDTDTQYF | TGTGCCTGGAGCGGGACTAGCGGGGGGGCCTGGGACACAGATACGCAGTATTTT
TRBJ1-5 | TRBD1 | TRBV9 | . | CASSVGSDREPQHF | TGTGCCAGCAGCGTAGGGAGTGACAGGGAGCCCCAGCATTTT